Listed here is a single T cell receptor beta chain. The sample is drawn from a study of T-cell memory formation after mild COVID-19. cDNA libraries for TCR alpha and TCR beta, carrying sample barcodes and UMIs, came from 5'RACE with constant-segment primers. TCRdb re-derived calls from the 5' RACE reads in MiXCR, one entry per CDR3 protein. The profile shows approximately 430,000 distinct CDR3 sequences, less than 25% of them singletons. The specimen was PBMCs or a T cell subset sorted from them (not recorded which). The TCR originated in an adult woman who had mild COVID-19 (a few samples of this study predate the infection). Cell type and time point are not known.

CDR3 sequence (DNA): TGCAGTGCTCGAACCGGGACAGCGTCCACAGATACGCAGTATTTT. This codes for CSARTGTASTDTQYF. The gene calls are TRBV20-1 and TRBJ2-3; 7 bases map to TRBD1. Germline assignment: CDR1 DFQATT and CDR2 SNEGSKA (reference sequence). This CDR3 has 15 amino acids. Trimming at V came to 5 bases and at J to 2 bases, leaving 10 bases not matched to a gene.